This TCR beta chain emerged from a study of blood T cells in healthy people across ages. Background on the study: Template-switching capture recovered about one barcoded beta molecule per two T cells.

A J-beta primer mix and a sample-barcoded 5' primer were used in a second PCR of about 6 to 12 cycles. CDR3-containing paired-end reads numbered at least 2.5 million in each sample. Via MiXCR, TCRdb re-called the 5' RACE reads, giving one row per CDR3 protein. The profile shows about 540,000 distinct CDR3 sequences, under 30% of them singletons. The V segment lost 5 bases and the J segment 7 bases; nucleotides outside the gene matches: 8. Per the germline V gene, CDR1 is SGHTA and CDR2 is FQGNSA. The CDR3 length is 16 residues. The draw of peripheral blood yielded around 9.6 milliliters from each donor. The sample also formed part of further work on T cells of mothers and their children.

The receptor was isolated from a boy aged 10-17 years in good health. Sequenced: blood. The chain recombines TRBV7-2 with TRBJ2-1; 13 bases agree with TRBD2. CDR3 protein: CASSRTSGRGENEQFF. CDR3 coding DNA: TGTGCCAGCAGCCGGACTAGCGGGAGAGGGGAGAATGAGCAGTTCTTC.